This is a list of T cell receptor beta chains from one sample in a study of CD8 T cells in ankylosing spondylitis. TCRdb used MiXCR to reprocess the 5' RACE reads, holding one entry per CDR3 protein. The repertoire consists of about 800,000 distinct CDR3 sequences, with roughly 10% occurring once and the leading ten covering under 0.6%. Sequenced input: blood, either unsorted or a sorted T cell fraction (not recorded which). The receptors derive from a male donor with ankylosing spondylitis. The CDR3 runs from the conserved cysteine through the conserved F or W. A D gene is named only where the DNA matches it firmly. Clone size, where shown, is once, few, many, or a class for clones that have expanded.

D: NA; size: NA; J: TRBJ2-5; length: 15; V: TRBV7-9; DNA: TGTGCCAGCAGCCTAGGAGGGGCAGGGTTGGAGACCCAGTACTTC; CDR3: CASSLGGAGLETQYF
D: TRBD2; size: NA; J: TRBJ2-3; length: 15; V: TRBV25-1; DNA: TGTGCCAGCAGTGAATGGCGGGAGTCCCCAGATACGCAGTATTTT; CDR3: CASSEWRESPDTQYF
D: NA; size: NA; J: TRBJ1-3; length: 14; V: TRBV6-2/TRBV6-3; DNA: TGTGCCAGCGCATCACGGGTCTCTGGAAACACCATATATTTT; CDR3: CASASRVSGNTIYF
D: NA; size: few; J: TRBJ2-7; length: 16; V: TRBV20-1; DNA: TGCAGTGCTAGAGAAGTGGGCGGGTACAGCTCCTACGAGCAGTACTTC; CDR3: CSAREVGGYSSYEQYF
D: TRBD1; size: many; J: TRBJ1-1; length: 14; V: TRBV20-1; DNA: TGCAGTGCTCAAAGACAGGGTATAGGCACTGAAGCTTTCTTT; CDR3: CSAQRQGIGTEAFF
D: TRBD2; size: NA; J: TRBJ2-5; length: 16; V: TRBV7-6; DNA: TGTGCCAGCAGCATAGGGACTAGCGGGACAATGGGGACCCAGTACTTC; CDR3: CASSIGTSGTMGTQYF
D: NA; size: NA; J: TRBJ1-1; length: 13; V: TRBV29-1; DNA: TGCAGCGTTGTAAGGGGAGGGAACACTGAAGCTTTCTTT; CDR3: CSVVRGGNTEAFF
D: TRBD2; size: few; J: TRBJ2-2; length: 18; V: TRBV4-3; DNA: TGCGCCAGCAGCCAGGGACTAGCGGGTCCCCAGAACACCGGGGAGCTGTTTTTT; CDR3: CASSQGLAGPQNTGELFF
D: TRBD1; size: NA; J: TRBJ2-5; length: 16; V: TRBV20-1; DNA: TGCAGTGCTAGAGCCCCGGGACAGGGGAGACAAGAGACCCAGTACTTC; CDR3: CSARAPGQGRQETQYF
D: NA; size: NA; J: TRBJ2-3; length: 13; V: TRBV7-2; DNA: TGTGCCAGCAGCCAATTGGGGGCGGCGACGCAGTATTTT; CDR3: CASSQLGAATQYF
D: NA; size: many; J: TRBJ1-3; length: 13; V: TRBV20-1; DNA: TGCAGTGCTCCGGACAGACGCGGAAACACCATATATTTT; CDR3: CSAPDRRGNTIYF
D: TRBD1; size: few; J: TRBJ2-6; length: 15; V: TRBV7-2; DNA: TGTGCCAGCATAAGAGGGGGCAATGGGGCCAACGTCCTGACTTTC; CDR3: CASIRGGNGANVLTF
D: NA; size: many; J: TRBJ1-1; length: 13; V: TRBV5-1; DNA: TGCGCCAGTTACCCCCTAGGGAATACTGAAGCTTTCTTT; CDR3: CASYPLGNTEAFF
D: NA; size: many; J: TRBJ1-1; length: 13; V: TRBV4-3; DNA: TGCGCCAGCAGCCAAGAGTTTGACACTGAAGCTTTCTTT; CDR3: CASSQEFDTEAFF
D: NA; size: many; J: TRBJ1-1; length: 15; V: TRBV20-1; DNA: TGCAGTGCTAGGGCTCCGGGGGATGAGGACACTGAAGCTTTCTTT; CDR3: CSARAPGDEDTEAFF
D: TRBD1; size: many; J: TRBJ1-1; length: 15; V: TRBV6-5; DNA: TGTGCCAGCAGTTACTCTTGGACAGGGGTAGCCGAAGCTTTCTTT; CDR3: CASSYSWTGVAEAFF
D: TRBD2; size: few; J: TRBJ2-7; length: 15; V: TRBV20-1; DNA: TGCAGTGCTAGAGATAGCGGGAGGCTTTCCTACGAGCAGTACTTC; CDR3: CSARDSGRLSYEQYF
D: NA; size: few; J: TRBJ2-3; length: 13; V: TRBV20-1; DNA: TGCAGTGCTATTGGAGGGGGCACAGATACGCAGTATTTT; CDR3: CSAIGGGTDTQYF
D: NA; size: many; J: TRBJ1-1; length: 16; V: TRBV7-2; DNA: TGTGCCAGCAGCTTGACTACGGGATACATGAACACTGAAGCTTTCTTT; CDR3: CASSLTTGYMNTEAFF
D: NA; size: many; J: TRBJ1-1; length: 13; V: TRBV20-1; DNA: TGCAGTAGACCCAATACCATGAACACTGAAGCTTTCTTT; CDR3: CSRPNTMNTEAFF
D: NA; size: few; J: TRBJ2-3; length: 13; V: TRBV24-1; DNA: TGTGCCACCAGTGACTACAGGGTGGATACGCAGTATTTT; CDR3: CATSDYRVDTQYF
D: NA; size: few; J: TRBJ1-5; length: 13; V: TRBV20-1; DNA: TGCAGTGCAAAGGGGTACTACAATCAGCCCCAGCATTTT; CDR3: CSAKGYYNQPQHF